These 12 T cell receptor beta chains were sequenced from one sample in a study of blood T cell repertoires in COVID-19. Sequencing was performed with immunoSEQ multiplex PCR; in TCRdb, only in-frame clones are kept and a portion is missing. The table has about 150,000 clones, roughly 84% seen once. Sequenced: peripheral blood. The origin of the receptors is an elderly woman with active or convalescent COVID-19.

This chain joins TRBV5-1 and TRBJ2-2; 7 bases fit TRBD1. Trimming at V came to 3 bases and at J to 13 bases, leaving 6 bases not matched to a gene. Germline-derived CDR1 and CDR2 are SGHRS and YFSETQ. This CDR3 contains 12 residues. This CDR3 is CASSSTGSGLFF. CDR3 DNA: TGCGCCAGCAGCTCGACAGGGAGCGGGCTGTTTTTT.

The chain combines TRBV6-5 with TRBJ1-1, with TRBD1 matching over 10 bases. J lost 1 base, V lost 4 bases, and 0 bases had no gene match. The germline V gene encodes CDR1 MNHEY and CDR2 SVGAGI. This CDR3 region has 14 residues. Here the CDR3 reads CASSWDRGNTEAFF. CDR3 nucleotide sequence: TGTGCCAGCAGTTGGGACAGGGGGAACACTGAAGCTTTCTTT.

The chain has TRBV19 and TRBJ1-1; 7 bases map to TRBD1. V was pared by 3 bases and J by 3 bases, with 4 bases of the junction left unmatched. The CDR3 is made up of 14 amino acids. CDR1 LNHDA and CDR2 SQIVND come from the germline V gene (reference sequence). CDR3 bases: TGTGCCAGTAGTATTTGGACAGGACACACTGAAGCTTTCTTT. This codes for CASSIWTGHTEAFF.

CDR3: CASSLGAGRYNEQFF. The CDR3 DNA reads TGCGCCAGCAGCTTGGGTGCGGGAAGGTACAATGAGCAGTTCTTC. The V gene is TRBV5-1, the J gene TRBJ2-1; possibly TRBD2 for D (6 bases). The CDR3 extends over 15 amino acids. V gave up 0 bases and J gave up 4 bases, with 11 bases separating them. Germline lookup yields CDR1 SGHRS and CDR2 YFSETQ.

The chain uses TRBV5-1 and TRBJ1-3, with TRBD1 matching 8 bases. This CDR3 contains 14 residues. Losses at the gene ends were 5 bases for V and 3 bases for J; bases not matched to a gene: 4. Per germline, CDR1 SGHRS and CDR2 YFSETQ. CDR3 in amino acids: CASSSDRDGNTIYF. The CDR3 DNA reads TGCGCCAGCAGTTCGGACAGGGATGGAAACACCATATATTTT.

The CDR3 is CASSTPGGLLIWGTEAFF. The CDR3 nucleotides read TGTGCCAGTAGTACCCCAGGAGGGCTTCTGATTTGGGGCACTGAAGCTTTCTTT. This chain joins TRBV19 and TRBJ1-1; no reliable D call. Germline CDR1 reads LNHDA; CDR2 reads SQIVND (reference sequence). The CDR3 contains 18 residues. Trimming removed 4 bases at V and 4 bases at J, with 25 bases between. The full variable domain, with the rest looked up from reference TRBV19 and TRBJ1-1, is DGGITQSPKYLFRKEGQNVTLSCEQNLNHDAMYWYRQDPGQGLRLIYYSQIVNDFQKGDIAEGYSVSREKKESFPLTVTSAQKNPTAFYLCASSTPGGLLIWGTEAFFGQGTRLTVV.

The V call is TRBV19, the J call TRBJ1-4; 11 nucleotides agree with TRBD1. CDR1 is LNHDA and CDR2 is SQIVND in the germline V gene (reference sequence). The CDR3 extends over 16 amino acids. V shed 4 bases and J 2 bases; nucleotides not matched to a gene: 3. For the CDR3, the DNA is TGTGCCAGTAGTAAAGGACAGGGGGCGACTAATGAAAAACTGTTTTTT. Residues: CASSKGQGATNEKLFF.

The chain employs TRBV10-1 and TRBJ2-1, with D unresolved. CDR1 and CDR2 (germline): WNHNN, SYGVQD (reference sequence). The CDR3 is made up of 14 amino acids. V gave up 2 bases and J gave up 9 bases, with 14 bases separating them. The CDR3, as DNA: TGCGCCAGCAGTGAGAGTCTAGTAGTGGGTGAGCAGTTCTTC. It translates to CASSESLVVGEQFF.

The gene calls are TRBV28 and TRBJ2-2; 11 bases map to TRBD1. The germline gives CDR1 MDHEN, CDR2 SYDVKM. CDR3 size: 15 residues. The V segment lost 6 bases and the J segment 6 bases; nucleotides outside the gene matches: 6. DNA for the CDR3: TGTGCCAGCAGCCCGGGACAGGGGGTGTCCGGGGAGCTGTTTTTT. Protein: CASSPGQGVSGELFF.

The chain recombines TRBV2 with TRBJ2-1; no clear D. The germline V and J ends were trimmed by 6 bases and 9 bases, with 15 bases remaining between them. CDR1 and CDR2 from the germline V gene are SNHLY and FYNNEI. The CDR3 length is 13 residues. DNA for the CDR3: TGTGCCAGCAGCTACCCCCTAGTGACTGAGCAGTTCTTC. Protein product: CASSYPLVTEQFF.

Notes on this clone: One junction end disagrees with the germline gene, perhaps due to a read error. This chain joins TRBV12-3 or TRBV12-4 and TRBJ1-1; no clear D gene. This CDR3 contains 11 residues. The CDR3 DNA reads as TGTGCCAGCAGTTTAAAAGTGGGCCCGAACTTT. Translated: CASSLKVGPNF.

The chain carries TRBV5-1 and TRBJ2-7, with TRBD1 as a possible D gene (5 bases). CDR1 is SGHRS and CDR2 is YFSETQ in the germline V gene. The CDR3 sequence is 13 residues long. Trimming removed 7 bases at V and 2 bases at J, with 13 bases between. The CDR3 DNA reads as TGCGCCAGCCACTCAGGGTTAACCTACGAGCAGTACTTC. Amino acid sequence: CASHSGLTYEQYF.